The sequence of this T cell receptor (beta chain) was determined in a study of blood T cell repertoires in COVID-19. Study context: T cells, B-cell-depleted T cells, or PBMCs supplied cDNA or gDNA.

Authors' methods: Amplification from reference gene primers served as the basis for estimated nucleated cell counts. Some clones are missing from TCRdb's copy, which holds only in-frame ones; the method was immunoSEQ multiplex PCR. That table gives V, J and clone size, and the DNA gave D and trimming. This table has roughly 310,000 clones, 85% to 90% appearing once. Seattle cases were enrolled at active infection and followed longitudinally. The trim removed 4 bases at V and 5 bases at J, leaving 4 bases unmatched. The germline CDR1 and CDR2 sequences are SQVTM and ANQGSEA. The CDR3 is 13 amino acids.

The specimen was peripheral blood. The receptor was isolated from a woman aged 25 to 39 with COVID-19, enrolled during active disease. The chain uses TRBV29-1 and TRBJ2-7, with TRBD2 identical over 11 bases. The CDR3 nucleotides are TGCAGCGTTGGCACTAGCGGGAGTCACGAGCAGTACTTC. Translating gives CSVGTSGSHEQYF.